Given below is one TCR beta chain in context. The antigen is undetermined. Other DNA sequences in the same sample also yield this CDR3. PCR used 60 Vbeta primers and 13 Jbeta primers. Some clones are missing from TCRdb's copy, which holds only in-frame ones; the method was immunoSEQ multiplex PCR. Here the sample spans 150,000 to 200,000 clones, about four fifths being singletons. Trimming took off 6 bases at V and 0 bases at J, with 6 bases between the two ends. The germline V gene encodes CDR1 SQVTM and CDR2 ANQGSEA. The CDR3 is made up of 12 amino acids. This record comes from a study of cytomegalovirus exposure and HLA in healthy donors. Study-level findings and limits: Among TCR beta chains, those listed as cytomegalovirus-associated numbered around 180.

This receptor was identified in a male donor in good health and CMV-seronegative. Sequencing used PBMCs. The rearrangement joins TRBV29-1 to TRBJ1-5; D unresolved. This CDR3 reads CSVRSSNQPQHF. CDR3 nucleotide sequence: TGCAGCGTCCGGAGTAGCAATCAGCCCCAGCATTTT.